Each of the 28 T cell receptor beta chains below was sequenced from the same sample in a study of blood T cell repertoires in COVID-19. The method was immunoSEQ multiplex PCR; TCRdb's version includes in-frame clones alone and lacks a portion of them. The sample lists 350,000 or so clones; nearly 90% were seen once. Sequencing was performed on peripheral blood. The receptors were sampled from a young man with active or convalescent COVID-19.

This sequence joins TRBV10-3 and TRBJ2-3; 7 bases map to TRBD2. Trimming removed 3 bases from V and 0 bases from J; junction bases left unmatched: 12. This CDR3 contains 18 residues. Germline CDR1 ENHRY, CDR2 SYGVKD. CDR3 nucleotide sequence: TGTGCCATCAGTGATTTGGAGCCTAGCGGCACTAGCACAGATACGCAGTATTTT. Its protein product is CAISDLEPSGTSTDTQYF.

The chain has TRBV9 and TRBJ1-2; 8 bases match TRBD1. After removal of 4 bases from V and 4 bases from J, the junction contained 9 bases not matched to a gene. There are 15 residues in the CDR3. Germline V gene data show CDR1 as SGDLS and CDR2 as YYNGEE. CDR3 nucleotide sequence: TGTGCCAGCAGCACCCTAGCAGGGGGCGGCTATGGCTACACCTTC. Translated, it gives CASSTLAGGGYGYTF.

J is TRBJ1-6 and V is TRBV6-5, with D perhaps TRBD1 (5 bases). Germline V gives CDR1 MNHEY, CDR2 SVGAGI. The CDR3 length is 15 residues. Deletions cut 7 bases from V and 7 bases from J, with 17 bases between. CDR3 sequence reads: CASTPGGAHNSPLHF. The CDR3 DNA sequence: TGTGCCAGCACCCCCGGGGGAGCTCACAATTCACCCCTCCACTTT.

The V and J genes are TRBV7-2 and TRBJ1-2, with D unclear. The CDR3 runs 12 residues. V lost 7 bases and J 8 bases, leaving 14 bases between the germline ends. Germline CDR1 and CDR2: SGHTA and FQGNSA. CDR3 in amino acids: CASTREDRGYTF. The CDR3 DNA reads as TGTGCCAGCACCCGTGAGGATCGCGGCTACACCTTC.

This chain connects TRBV29-1 to TRBJ1-2, with D uncertain. The CDR3 spans 12 residues. Germline loops: CDR1 SQVTM, CDR2 ANQGSEA. Trimming pared 2 bases from V and 3 bases from J, leaving 7 bases between. The CDR3 here is CSVESTDYGYTF. The CDR3 bases are TGCAGCGTTGAATCTACAGACTATGGCTACACCTTC.

The chain links TRBV27 to TRBJ2-7; D remains ambiguous. The germline V gene has CDR1 MNHEY and CDR2 SMNVEV (reference sequence). Trimming cost V 2 bases and J 9 bases, with 14 bases left between them. The CDR3 is made up of 13 amino acids. The CDR3 region is CASSLLLATAQYF. The CDR3 bases are TGTGCCAGCAGTTTACTTCTTGCGACTGCGCAGTACTTC.

The V gene is TRBV19, the J gene TRBJ2-3; 7 bases match TRBD1. The germline CDR1 and CDR2 sequences are LNHDA and SQIVND (reference sequence). Trimming took 2 bases from V and 2 from J; bases not matched to a gene: 10. This CDR3 is 17 amino acids long. The CDR3 nucleotides are TGTGCCAGTAGTATAAGGGCTCTGGGACAGCTCACAGATACGCAGTATTTT. It encodes CASSIRALGQLTDTQYF. Filled out from reference TRBV19 and TRBJ2-3, the complete variable domain reads DGGITQSPKYLFRKEGQNVTLSCEQNLNHDAMYWYRQDPGQGLRLIYYSQIVNDFQKGDIAEGYSVSREKKESFPLTVTSAQKNPTAFYLCASSIRALGQLTDTQYFGPGTRLTVL.

The chain is built from TRBV24-1 and TRBJ1-1, with 8 bases aligning to TRBD1. Trimming at V came to 3 bases and at J to 1 base, leaving 3 bases not matched to a gene. The CDR3 contains 15 residues. Germline CDR1 KGHDR, CDR2 SFDVKD. CDR3 DNA sequence: TGTGCCACCAGTGATCCCGGACAGGGGAACACTGAAGCTTTCTTT. Its protein is CATSDPGQGNTEAFF.

The chain employs TRBV6-5 and TRBJ2-7; D is perhaps TRBD1 (5 bases). CDR1 MNHEY and CDR2 SVGAGI come from the germline V gene. This CDR3 region has 15 residues. V was trimmed by 2 bases and J by 2 bases, leaving 13 bases between them. The CDR3 is CASSYDGARTYEQYF. CDR3 nucleotide sequence: TGTGCCAGCAGTTACGATGGGGCACGTACCTACGAGCAGTACTTC.

This chain links TRBV28 with TRBJ2-4; D is unclear. Trimming removed 8 bases at V and 2 bases at J, with 7 bases between. The CDR3 is made up of 12 amino acids. Germline values: CDR1 MDHEN, CDR2 SYDVKM. CDR3 nucleotide sequence: TGTGCCAGCGCGGTCTCCAAAAACATTCAGTACTTC. It encodes CASAVSKNIQYF.

The V and J genes are TRBV3-1 (or the pseudogene TRBV3-2) and TRBJ2-3; TRBD1 agrees at 8 bases. CDR1 and CDR2 from the germline V gene are LGHDT and YNNKEL (reference sequence). J lost 6 bases, V lost 2 bases, and 7 bases had no gene match. The CDR3 loop spans 15 amino acids. The CDR3 here is CASSQRRAGGDTQYF. For the CDR3, the DNA is TGTGCCAGCAGCCAAAGACGGGCAGGGGGCGATACGCAGTATTTT.

This clone was detected only once. The chain links TRBV11-2 to TRBJ2-7; D ambiguous. CDR1 and CDR2 from the germline V gene are SGHAT and FQNNGV. Trimming pared 5 bases from V and 4 bases from J, leaving 21 bases between. This CDR3 contains 16 residues. CDR3 nucleotides: TGTGCCAGCAGCCCGACGACCTCCCGAGGCGTTTACGAGCAGTACTTC. Its translation is CASSPTTSRGVYEQYF.

A single count supports this clone. The chain employs TRBV5-8 and TRBJ1-5, with 9 bases lining up with TRBD1. The V gene's germline CDR1 is SGHTS and CDR2 YDEGEE. CDR3 length: 18 residues. The V gene end was trimmed by 0 bases and the J gene end by 2 bases; junction bases not matched to a gene: 9. The CDR3, as DNA: TGTGCCAGCAGCTTGGGGACAGGGGCCTTTCCGGGCAATCAGCCCCAGCATTTT. Its translation is CASSLGTGAFPGNQPQHF.

The chain has TRBV3-1 (or the pseudogene TRBV3-2) and TRBJ1-1; possibly TRBD1 for D (5 bases). Germline-derived CDR1 and CDR2 are LGHDT and YNNKEL (reference sequence). V lost 4 bases, J lost 5 bases, and 20 bases lay in between. The CDR3 is 16 amino acids. For the CDR3, the DNA is TGTGCCAGCAGCCGAAGAATGGTCGGGGGAAGTACTGAAGCTTTCTTT. Amino acid sequence: CASSRRMVGGSTEAFF.

This clone was detected only once. The rearrangement uses TRBV19 and TRBJ2-7; 13 nucleotides line up with TRBD2. CDR1 LNHDA and CDR2 SQIVND come from the germline V gene (reference sequence). Losses at the gene ends were 10 bases for V and 1 base for J; bases not matched to a gene: 7. The CDR3 spans 15 residues. CDR3 DNA: TGTGCCACCTCGACTAGCGGGGGGCCTTCCTACGAGCAGTACTTC. It specifies CATSTSGGPSYEQYF.

This clone was observed a single time. The chain combines TRBV6-2 or TRBV6-3 with TRBJ1-5, with D perhaps matching TRBD1 (6 bases). From germline, CDR1 is MNHEY and CDR2 SVGEGT. The CDR3 runs to 15 residues. With 2 bases removed from V and 0 bases from J, the gap between germline ends came to 8 bases. CDR3 region: CASSYGGHSNQPQHF. CDR3 nucleotides: TGTGCCAGCAGTTACGGGGGCCATAGCAATCAGCCCCAGCATTTT.

The chain links TRBV7-9 to TRBJ1-1, with 8 bases fitting TRBD1. Germline V gene data show CDR1 as SEHNR and CDR2 as FQNEAQ (reference sequence). The CDR3 loop spans 18 amino acids. V lost 2 bases and J lost 1; bases outside the gene matches: 12. Here the CDR3 DNA reads TGTGCCAGCAGCTTACTAGGTCCAGGGGGCATAACGAACACTGAAGCTTTCTTT. It is translated as CASSLLGPGGITNTEAFF.

The CDR3 DNA reads as TGTGCCAGCAGCGCCCATAGGACTAGCCCAACCGGGGAGCTGTTTTTT. Translating it yields CASSAHRTSPTGELFF. The chain has TRBV3-1 (or the pseudogene TRBV3-2) and TRBJ2-2, with 8 bases that match TRBD2. The CDR3 is 16 amino acids. V lost 5 bases to trimming and J lost 5 bases; unmatched junction nucleotides: 10. Germline CDR1 LGHDT, CDR2 YNNKEL (reference sequence).

The chain uses TRBV28 and TRBJ1-1; the match to TRBD1 covers 7 bases. The V and J ends lost 3 bases and 5 bases, in that order; junction bases with no gene match: 3. The germline CDR1 and CDR2 sequences are MDHEN and SYDVKM. This CDR3 spans 13 amino acids. CDR3 in DNA: TGTGCCAGCAGTTTCAGGGGGGCAACTGAAGCTTTCTTT. Translating it yields CASSFRGATEAFF.

Turning to this clone: Other DNA sequences within the sample encode an identical CDR3. The rearrangement links TRBV19 to TRBJ1-1; no clear D gene. From germline, CDR1 is LNHDA and CDR2 SQIVND (reference sequence). V lost 8 bases, J lost 0 bases, and 7 bases lay in between. This CDR3 comprises 12 residues. This CDR3 is CASSVMNTEAFF. CDR3 DNA sequence: TGTGCCAGTTCAGTTATGAACACTGAAGCTTTCTTT.

The chain couples TRBV7-8 to TRBJ1-6; D is ambiguous. The CDR3 contains 15 residues. V dropped 7 bases and J dropped 9 bases, with 19 bases sitting between them. Germline V lookup: CDR1 SGHVS, CDR2 FQNEAQ. Here the CDR3 reads CASKFNQRGISPLHF. CDR3 coding DNA: TGTGCCAGCAAATTTAATCAACGAGGGATTTCACCCCTCCACTTT.

CDR3 nucleotides: TGTGCCAGCAGTTCCGACGGATGGAGTAACTATGGCTACACCTTC. Its translation is CASSSDGWSNYGYTF. This chain uses TRBV28 with TRBJ1-2, with unresolved D. The V and J ends lost 4 bases and 1 base respectively, with 13 bases between them. The CDR3 has 15 residues. Germline V gene lookup returns CDR1 MDHEN and CDR2 SYDVKM.

The chain recombines TRBV7-6 with TRBJ2-2, with TRBD1 as a possible D gene (6 bases). V gave up 1 base and J gave up 1 base, with 16 bases separating them. Germline-derived CDR1 and CDR2 are SGHVS and FNYEAQ. This CDR3 is 18 amino acids long. This CDR3 reads CASSLETGQMENTGELFF. The CDR3 nucleotides read TGTGCCAGCAGCTTAGAAACAGGGCAAATGGAGAACACCGGGGAGCTGTTTTTT.

The chain carries TRBV7-3 and TRBJ2-1; D gene uncertain. CDR1 is SGHTA and CDR2 is FQGTGA in the germline V gene. The CDR3 has 15 residues. Trimming cost V 2 bases and J 4 bases, with 12 bases left between them. The CDR3 bases are TGTGCCAGCAGCTTACTCGGTGGAGAATACAATGAGCAGTTCTTC. Translating it yields CASSLLGGEYNEQFF.

V gene TRBV7-8 combines with J gene TRBJ1-4, with D possibly TRBD1 on 5 matching bases. V lost 5 bases and J 4 bases, leaving 14 bases between the germline ends. The CDR3 is made up of 15 amino acids. The germline gives CDR1 SGHVS, CDR2 FQNEAQ. The CDR3 protein is CASSPRRGLNEKLFF. DNA of the CDR3: TGTGCCAGCAGCCCCCGGAGGGGTCTTAATGAAAAACTGTTTTTT.

To note about this clone: This sample includes further DNA sequences coding for the same CDR3. J is TRBJ2-1 and V is TRBV11-2; TRBD2 matches at 10 bases. The CDR3 runs 16 residues. Germline V gene sequence: CDR1 SGHAT, CDR2 FQNNGV. V dropped 1 base and J dropped 4; count of bases not matched to a gene: 4. CDR3 loop: CASSLVVAGGYNEQFF. Written as DNA, the CDR3 is TGTGCCAGCAGCTTAGTGGTAGCGGGGGGTTACAATGAGCAGTTCTTC.

The V gene is TRBV21-1, the J gene TRBJ2-2; the listed D gene, TRBD1, was not tested against the DNA. TRBV21-1 is an annotated pseudogene. The CDR3 is 14 amino acids. For the CDR3, the DNA is TGTGCCAGCAGCACTGGACACCCCACCGGGGAGCTGTTTTTT. Protein: CASSTGHPTGELFF.

The V call is TRBV2, the J call TRBJ2-2, with D possibly TRBD2 on 5 matching bases. CDR3 size: 13 residues. V was clipped by 11 bases and J by 0 bases, with 10 bases between them. The germline CDR1 and CDR2 sequences are SNHLY and FYNNEI. The CDR3 DNA follows: TGTGCCGGCCGGGGTGCGAACACCGGGGAGCTGTTTTTT. As protein: CAGRGANTGELFF.